This T cell receptor beta chain was observed in a study of identical twins. Study-wide findings and caveats: Abundant cord blood beta clonotypes carried fewer insertions; memory repertoires showed none. Out-of-frame alpha sequences common to twins exhibited a surplus of low generation probability. Compared with models, monozygotic twins showed more out-of-frame TCR alpha sharing.

TCRdb re-analysed the 5' RACE reads in MiXCR, keeping a single row per CDR3 protein. This repertoire shows roughly 690,000 distinct CDR3 sequences, 5.5% to 6.5% found once; its top ten account for 1.5% to 2%. The germline V gene has CDR1 SQVTM and CDR2 ANQGSEA. The CDR3 length is 11 residues. Trimming pared 6 bases from V and 6 bases from J, leaving 11 bases between. This clonotype was observed at least ten times. What it binds is not known. The sequenced material came from naive T cells sorted from blood. The TCR was taken from a man aged 18-30 years in good health. The V gene is TRBV29-1, the J gene TRBJ1-2, with D unclear. In nucleotides, the CDR3 is TGCAGCGTGCGGGGAGACGATGGCTACACCTTC. This gives the protein CSVRGDDGYTF.